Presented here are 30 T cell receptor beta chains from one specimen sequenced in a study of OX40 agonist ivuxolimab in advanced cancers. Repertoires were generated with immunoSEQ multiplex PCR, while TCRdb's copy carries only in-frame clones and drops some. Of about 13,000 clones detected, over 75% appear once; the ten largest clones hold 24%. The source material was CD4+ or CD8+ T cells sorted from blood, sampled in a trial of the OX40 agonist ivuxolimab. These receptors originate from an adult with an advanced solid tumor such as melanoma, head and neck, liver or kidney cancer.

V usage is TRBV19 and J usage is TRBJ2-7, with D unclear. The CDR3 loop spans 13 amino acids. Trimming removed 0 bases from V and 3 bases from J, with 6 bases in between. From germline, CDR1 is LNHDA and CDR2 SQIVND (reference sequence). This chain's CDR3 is CASSIDGFYEQYF. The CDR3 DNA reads TGTGCCAGTAGTATAGACGGATTCTACGAGCAGTACTTC. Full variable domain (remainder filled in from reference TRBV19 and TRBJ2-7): DGGITQSPKYLFRKEGQNVTLSCEQNLNHDAMYWYRQDPGQGLRLIYYSQIVNDFQKGDIAEGYSVSREKKESFPLTVTSAQKNPTAFYLCASSIDGFYEQYFGPGTRLTVT.

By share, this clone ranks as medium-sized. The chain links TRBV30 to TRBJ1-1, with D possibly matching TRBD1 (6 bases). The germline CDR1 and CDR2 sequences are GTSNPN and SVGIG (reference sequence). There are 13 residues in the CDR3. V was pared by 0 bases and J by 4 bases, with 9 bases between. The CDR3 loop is CAWSVIGGTEAFF. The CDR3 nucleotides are TGTGCCTGGAGTGTAATAGGGGGCACTGAAGCTTTCTTT.

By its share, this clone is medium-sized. CDR3 residues: CASSDGLAGEGYNEQFF. CDR3 DNA: TGTGCCAGCAGCGACGGACTAGCGGGAGAGGGTTACAATGAGCAGTTCTTC. The V and J genes are TRBV9 and TRBJ2-1, with 13 bases matching TRBD2. V shed 3 bases, J shed 4 bases, and the junction held 7 bases outside the gene matches. CDR1 SGDLS and CDR2 YYNGEE come from the germline V gene. There are 17 residues in the CDR3. Together with reference TRBV9 and TRBJ2-1, the CDR3 gives the full variable domain: DSGVTQTPKHLITATGQRVTLRCSPRSGDLSVYWYQQSLDQGLQFLIQYYNGEERAKGNILERFSAQQFPDLHSELNLSSLELGDSALYFCASSDGLAGEGYNEQFFGPGTRLTVL.

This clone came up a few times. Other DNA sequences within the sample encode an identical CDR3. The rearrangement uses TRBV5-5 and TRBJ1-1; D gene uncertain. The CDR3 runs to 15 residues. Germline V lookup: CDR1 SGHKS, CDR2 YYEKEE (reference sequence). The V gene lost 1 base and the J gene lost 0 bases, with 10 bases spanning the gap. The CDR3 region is CASSLFADMNTEAFF. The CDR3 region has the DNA TGTGCCAGCAGCTTGTTCGCAGATATGAACACTGAAGCTTTCTTT.

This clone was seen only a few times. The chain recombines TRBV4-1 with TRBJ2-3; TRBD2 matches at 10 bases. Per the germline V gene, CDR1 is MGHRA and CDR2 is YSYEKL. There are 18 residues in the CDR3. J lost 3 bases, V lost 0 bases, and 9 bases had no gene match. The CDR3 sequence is CASSQDPPLAGGTDTQYF. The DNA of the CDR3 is TGCGCCAGCAGCCAAGATCCCCCCTTAGCGGGGGGAACAGATACGCAGTATTTT.

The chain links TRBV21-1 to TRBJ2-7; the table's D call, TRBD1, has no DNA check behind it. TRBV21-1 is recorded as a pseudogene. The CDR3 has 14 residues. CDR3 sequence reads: CASSINRAGKEQYF. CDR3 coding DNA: TGTGCCAGCAGCATAAATAGGGCAGGGAAGGAGCAGTACTTC.

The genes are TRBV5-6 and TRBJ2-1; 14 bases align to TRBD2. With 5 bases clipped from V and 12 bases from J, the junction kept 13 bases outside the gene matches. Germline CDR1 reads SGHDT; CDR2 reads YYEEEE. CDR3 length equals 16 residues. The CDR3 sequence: CASSPIGTSGRLWQFF. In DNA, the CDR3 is TGTGCCAGCAGTCCTATAGGGACTAGCGGGAGACTGTGGCAGTTCTTC.

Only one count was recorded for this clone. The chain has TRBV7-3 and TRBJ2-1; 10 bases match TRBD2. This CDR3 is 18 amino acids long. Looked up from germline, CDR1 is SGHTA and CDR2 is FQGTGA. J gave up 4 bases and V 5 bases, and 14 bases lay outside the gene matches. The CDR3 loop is CASSPRGLAGDVYNEQFF. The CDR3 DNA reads TGTGCCAGCAGCCCAAGGGGGCTAGCGGGGGATGTTTACAATGAGCAGTTCTTC.

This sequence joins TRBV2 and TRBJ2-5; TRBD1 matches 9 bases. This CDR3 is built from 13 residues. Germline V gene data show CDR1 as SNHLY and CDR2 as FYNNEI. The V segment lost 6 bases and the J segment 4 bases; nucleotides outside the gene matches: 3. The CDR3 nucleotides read TGTGCCAGCAGGACAGGGGGGGGAGAGACCCAGTACTTC. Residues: CASRTGGGETQYF.

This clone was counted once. CDR3 residues: CASSYSGGPGYTF. CDR3 nucleotide sequence: TGTGCCAGCAGTTACTCCGGGGGGCCTGGCTACACCTTC. The genes are TRBV6-5 and TRBJ1-2; D possibly corresponds to TRBD1 (6 bases). Trimming pared 0 bases from V and 7 bases from J, leaving 9 bases between. The CDR3 totals 13 residues. Germline V gives CDR1 MNHEY, CDR2 SVGAGI.

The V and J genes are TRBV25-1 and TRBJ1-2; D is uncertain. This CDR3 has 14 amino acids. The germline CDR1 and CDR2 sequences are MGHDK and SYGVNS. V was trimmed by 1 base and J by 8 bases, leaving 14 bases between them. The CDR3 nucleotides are TGTGCCAGCAGTGAATTTGGCAGCATCCGGGGCTACACCTTC. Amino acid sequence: CASSEFGSIRGYTF.

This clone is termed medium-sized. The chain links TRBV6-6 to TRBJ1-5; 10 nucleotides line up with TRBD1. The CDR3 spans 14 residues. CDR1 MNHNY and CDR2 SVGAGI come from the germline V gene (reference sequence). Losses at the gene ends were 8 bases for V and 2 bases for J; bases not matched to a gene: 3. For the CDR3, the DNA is TGTGCCAGCGGTGGGACAGGGGGCAATCAGCCCCAGCATTTT. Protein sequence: CASGGTGGNQPQHF.

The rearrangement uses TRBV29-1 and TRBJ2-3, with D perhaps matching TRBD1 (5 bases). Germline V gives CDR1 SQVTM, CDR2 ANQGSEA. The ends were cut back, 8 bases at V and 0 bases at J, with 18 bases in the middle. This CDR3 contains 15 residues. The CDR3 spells CSSLRQNPSTDTQYF. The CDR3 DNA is TGCAGCTCCCTCAGACAGAACCCTAGCACAGATACGCAGTATTTT.

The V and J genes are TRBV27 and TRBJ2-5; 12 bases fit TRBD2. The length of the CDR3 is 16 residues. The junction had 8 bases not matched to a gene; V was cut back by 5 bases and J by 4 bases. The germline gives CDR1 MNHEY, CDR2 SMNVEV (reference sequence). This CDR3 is CASSPDLAGGPETQYF. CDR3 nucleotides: TGTGCCAGCAGTCCCGACCTAGCGGGGGGGCCAGAGACCCAGTACTTC.

The CDR3 sequence: CASTRVGNQPQHF. CDR3 nucleotides: TGTGCCAGTACCCGGGTGGGCAATCAGCCCCAGCATTTT. The gene calls are TRBV19 and TRBJ1-5; D is unresolved. Germline loops: CDR1 LNHDA, CDR2 SQIVND (reference sequence). The CDR3 contains 13 residues. V was shortened by 7 bases and J by 2 bases, with 9 bases between the two germline ends.

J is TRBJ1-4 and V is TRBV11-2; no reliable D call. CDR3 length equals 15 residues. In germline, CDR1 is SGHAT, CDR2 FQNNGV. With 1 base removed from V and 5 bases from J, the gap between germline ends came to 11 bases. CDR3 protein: CASSLGSRYNEKLFF. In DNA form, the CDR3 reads TGTGCCAGCAGCTTAGGCAGCCGCTACAATGAAAAACTGTTTTTT.

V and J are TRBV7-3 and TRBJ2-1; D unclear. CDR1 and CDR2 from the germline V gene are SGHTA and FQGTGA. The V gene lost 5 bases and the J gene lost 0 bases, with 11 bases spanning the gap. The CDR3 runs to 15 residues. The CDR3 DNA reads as TGTGCCAGCAGCCTAGGAGCTACCTCCTACAATGAGCAGTTCTTC. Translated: CASSLGATSYNEQFF.

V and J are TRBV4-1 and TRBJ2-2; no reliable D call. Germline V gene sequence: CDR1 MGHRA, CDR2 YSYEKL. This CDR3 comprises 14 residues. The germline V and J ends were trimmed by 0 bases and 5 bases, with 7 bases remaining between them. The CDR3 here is CASSQDLATGELFF. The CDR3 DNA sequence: TGCGCCAGCAGCCAAGATTTGGCTACCGGGGAGCTGTTTTTT.

DNA for the CDR3: TGCGCCAGCAGTCTTCCGGGACTAGCGGGAGAGGACCCCTACGAGCAGTACTTC. The encoded protein is CASSLPGLAGEDPYEQYF. The rearrangement uses TRBV23-1 and TRBJ2-7, with 14 bases aligning to TRBD2. TRBV23-1 is treated as an ORF (open reading frame) with a function not yet certain. The J segment lost 2 bases and the V segment lost 4 bases, leaving 10 bases of the junction unmatched. The CDR3 has 18 amino acids.

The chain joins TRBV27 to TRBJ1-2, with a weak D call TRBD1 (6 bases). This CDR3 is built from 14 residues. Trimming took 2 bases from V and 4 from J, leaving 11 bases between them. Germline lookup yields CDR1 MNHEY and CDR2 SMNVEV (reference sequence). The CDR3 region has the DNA TGTGCCAGCAGTTTACGGGACACACTCTATGGCTACACCTTC. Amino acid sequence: CASSLRDTLYGYTF.

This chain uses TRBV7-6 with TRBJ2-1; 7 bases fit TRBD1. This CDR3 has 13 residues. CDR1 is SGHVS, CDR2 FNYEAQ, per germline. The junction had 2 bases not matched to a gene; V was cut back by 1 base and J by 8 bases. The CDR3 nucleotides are TGTGCCAGCAGCTTAGGACAGGGTTATGAGCAGTTCTTC. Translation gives CASSLGQGYEQFF.

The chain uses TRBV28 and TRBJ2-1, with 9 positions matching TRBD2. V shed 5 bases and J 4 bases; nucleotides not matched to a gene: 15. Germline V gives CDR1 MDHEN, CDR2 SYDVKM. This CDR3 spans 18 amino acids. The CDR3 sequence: CASSPLSLAGITYNEQFF. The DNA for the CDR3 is TGTGCCAGCAGTCCCCTATCACTAGCGGGTATAACATACAATGAGCAGTTCTTC.

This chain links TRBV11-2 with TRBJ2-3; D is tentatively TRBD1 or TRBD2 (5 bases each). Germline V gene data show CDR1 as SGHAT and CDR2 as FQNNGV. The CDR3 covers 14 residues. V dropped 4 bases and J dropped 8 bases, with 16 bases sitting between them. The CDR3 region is CASSSSGRDATQYF. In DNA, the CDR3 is TGTGCCAGCAGCTCGAGCGGACGGGACGCTACGCAGTATTTT.

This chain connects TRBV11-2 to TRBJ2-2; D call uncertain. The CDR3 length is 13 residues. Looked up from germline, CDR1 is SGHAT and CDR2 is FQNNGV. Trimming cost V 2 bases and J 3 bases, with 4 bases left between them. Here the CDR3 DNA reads TGTGCCAGCAGCTTAAGGTACACCGGGGAGCTGTTTTTT. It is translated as CASSLRYTGELFF.

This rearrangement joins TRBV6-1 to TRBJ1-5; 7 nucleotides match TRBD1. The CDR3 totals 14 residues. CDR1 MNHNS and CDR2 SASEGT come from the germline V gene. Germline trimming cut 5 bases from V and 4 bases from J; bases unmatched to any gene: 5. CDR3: CASSTGQKNQPQHF. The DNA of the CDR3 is TGTGCCAGCAGTACGGGACAGAAAAATCAGCCCCAGCATTTT.

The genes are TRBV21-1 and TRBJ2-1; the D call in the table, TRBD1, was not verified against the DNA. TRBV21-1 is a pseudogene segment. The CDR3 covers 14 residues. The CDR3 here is CASSGSGFQNEQFF. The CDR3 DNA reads TGTGCCAGCAGCGGGTCAGGATTTCAGAATGAGCAGTTCTTC.

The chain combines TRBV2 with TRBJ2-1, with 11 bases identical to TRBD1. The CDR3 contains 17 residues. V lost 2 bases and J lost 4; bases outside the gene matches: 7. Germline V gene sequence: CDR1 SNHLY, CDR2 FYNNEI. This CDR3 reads CASSEFTGTGGYNEQFF. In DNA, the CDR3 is TGTGCCAGCAGTGAATTCACCGGGACAGGGGGTTACAATGAGCAGTTCTTC.

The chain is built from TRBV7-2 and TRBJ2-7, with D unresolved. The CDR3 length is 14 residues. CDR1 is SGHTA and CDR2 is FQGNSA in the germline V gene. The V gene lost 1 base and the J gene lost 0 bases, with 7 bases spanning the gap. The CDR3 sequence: CASSLGPRSYEQYF. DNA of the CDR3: TGTGCCAGCAGCTTAGGGCCACGCTCCTACGAGCAGTACTTC.

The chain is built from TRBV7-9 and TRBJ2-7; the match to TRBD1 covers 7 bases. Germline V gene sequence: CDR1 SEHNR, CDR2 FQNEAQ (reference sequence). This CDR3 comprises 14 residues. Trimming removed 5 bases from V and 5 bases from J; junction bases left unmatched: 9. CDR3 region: CASSPQGVKDEQYF. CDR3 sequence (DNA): TGTGCCAGCAGCCCCCAGGGGGTTAAAGACGAGCAGTACTTC.

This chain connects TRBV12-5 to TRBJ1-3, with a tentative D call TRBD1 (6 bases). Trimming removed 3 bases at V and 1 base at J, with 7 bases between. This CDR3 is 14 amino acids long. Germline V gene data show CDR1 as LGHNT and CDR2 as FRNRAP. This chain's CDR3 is CASGLGGSGNTIYF. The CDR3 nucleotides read TGTGCTAGTGGTTTAGGGGGTTCTGGAAACACCATATATTTT.